Listed here are 7 T cell receptor beta chains from one sample, sequenced in a study of cytomegalovirus exposure and HLA in healthy donors. Vbeta (60) and Jbeta (13) primers were used in the PCR. The assay was immunoSEQ multiplex PCR, and TCRdb's table has in-frame clones only and misses some. The top ten hold around 4.3% of the sample, which has 150,000 to 200,000 clones, 80% to 85% seen once. Sequenced input: PBMCs. These receptors came from a man in his fifties or sixties in good health and CMV-seropositive.

J is TRBJ2-1 and V is TRBV7-9; 10 bases line up with TRBD1. Trimming took 1 base from V and 8 from J; bases not matched to a gene: 11. Germline CDR1 reads SEHNR; CDR2 reads FQNEAQ (reference sequence). The CDR3 loop spans 17 amino acids. CDR3 DNA sequence: TGTGCCAGCAGCTTAGATTCTAGGGGGACAGGGGTGCATGAGCAGTTCTTC. Its translation: CASSLDSRGTGVHEQFF.

This clone was detected a few times. The chain recombines TRBV28 with TRBJ2-7; D might be TRBD1 (5 bases). The V gene's germline CDR1 is MDHEN and CDR2 SYDVKM. Trimming took 8 bases from V and 5 from J, leaving 19 bases between them. The CDR3 is 14 amino acids. The CDR3 DNA sequence: TGTGCCAGCGGGTCAGGGTCTTTAGTACACGAGCAGTACTTC. Amino acid sequence: CASGSGSLVHEQYF.

V gene TRBV29-1 combines with J gene TRBJ2-7; tentative D call: TRBD2 (5 bases). The CDR3 spans 13 residues. V dropped 6 bases and J dropped 0 bases, with 12 bases sitting between them. Germline CDR1 reads SQVTM; CDR2 reads ANQGSEA. For the CDR3, the DNA is TGCAGCGTACAACGGGGAAACTCCTACGAGCAGTACTTC. It specifies CSVQRGNSYEQYF.

This sequence joins TRBV5-1 and TRBJ2-1, with 10 bases that match TRBD2. Germline values: CDR1 SGHRS, CDR2 YFSETQ. CDR3 size: 19 residues. Unmatched junction bases numbered 14, after V lost 3 bases and J lost 2 bases. The CDR3 DNA follows: TGCGCCAGCAGCTCCCCGACCCAGCCACTAGCGGGGACCTACAATGAGCAGTTCTTC. This sequence encodes CASSSPTQPLAGTYNEQFF.

The rearrangement joins TRBV4-1 to TRBJ2-5; 9 nucleotides match TRBD2. The CDR3 sequence is 18 residues long. The junction had 18 bases not matched to a gene; V was cut back by 6 bases and J by 4 bases. CDR1 MGHRA and CDR2 YSYEKL come from the germline V gene. The CDR3 coding sequence is TGCGCCAGCAGTCCAACGTATTACGCGGGAGGGCCAGGAGAGACCCAGTACTTC. Translation gives CASSPTYYAGGPGETQYF.

This rearrangement joins TRBV7-2 to TRBJ2-1, with 9 positions matching TRBD2. Trimming took 8 bases from V and 2 from J; bases not matched to a gene: 4. Germline V gene lookup returns CDR1 SGHTA and CDR2 FQGNSA. The CDR3 spans 14 residues. CDR3 protein: CASGRTSAYNEQFF. The DNA of the CDR3 is TGTGCCAGCGGCCGGACTAGCGCCTACAATGAGCAGTTCTTC.

The chain employs TRBV7-9 and TRBJ1-2, with D perhaps TRBD1 (5 bases). The CDR3 covers 12 residues. Germline lookup yields CDR1 SEHNR and CDR2 FQNEAQ (reference sequence). The V end was cut by 0 bases, the J end by 8 bases, with 7 bases between. CDR3 nucleotides: TGTGCCAGCAGCTTAGCAGGGGCCGGCTACACCTTC. Encoded protein: CASSLAGAGYTF.